This T cell receptor beta chain was identified in a study of blood T cells in healthy people across ages. On the study more broadly: The template switching approach captured approximately one barcoded beta molecule for every two T cells. Study-wide points: Per-million-T-cell TCR beta diversity fell roughly linearly with age. Those diversity estimates obtained from one million T cells were thought to be underestimates.

Alongside a J-beta primer mix, a sample-barcoded 5' primer served in a second PCR lasting 7 to 11 cycles. TCRdb redid the calling of the 5' RACE reads with MiXCR, one entry per CDR3 protein. Here the sample spans hundreds of thousands of distinct CDR3 sequences, around 25% being singletons. The germline gives CDR1 DFQATT, CDR2 SNEGSKA (reference sequence). The CDR3 is 16 amino acids. V was trimmed by 2 bases and J by 4 bases, leaving 18 bases between them. This clonotype has more than one count but fewer than ten. Antigen specificity is unknown. These data also featured in a second study, about T cells of mothers and their children.

The chain joins TRBV20-1 to TRBJ2-1; unclear D gene. Input material: blood. The TCR comes from a boy younger than 18 in good health. The CDR3 nucleotides are TGCAGTGCTAGATCCTTGCCCTCGACAAGGTACAATGAGCAGTTCTTC. Translated: CSARSLPSTRYNEQFF.